The sequence of this TCR beta chain was determined in a study of T cells in Graves' hyperthyroidism and ophthalmopathy. Study results and limitations: Blood also contained most expanded thyroid clonotypes above 0.001.

About this clonotype: What it recognizes is unknown.

The CDR3 loop spans 11 amino acids. Trimming shortened V by 5 bases and J by 4 bases, and 5 bases separated the two germline ends. The germline V gene has CDR1 SQVTM and CDR2 ANQGSEA. The TCR beta CDR3 regions underwent amplification using RNA transcripts as the source. RT-PCR in the first round (using the HTBI primer set) targeted the TCR CDR3. TCRdb called the multiplex PCR reads again in MiXCR, with one record for every CDR3 protein. The sample has a few hundred thousand distinct CDR3 sequences; more than 45% are singletons. This sequence was found in a woman under 30 with Graves' hyperthyroidism. Sequenced material: peripheral blood or thyroid tissue (not recorded which). The rearrangement links TRBV29-1 to TRBJ2-2; no definite D call. CDR3 nucleotides: TGCAGCGTTACCTCCACCGGGGAGCTGTTTTTT. Protein sequence: CSVTSTGELFF.